These T cell receptor beta chains were read from a single sample in a study of metastatic and nonmetastatic thyroid tumors. TCRdb reassembled clones from the PCR reads with MiXCR. The sample has about 62,000 clones, 4% to 4.5% seen once. Sequenced: blood. These TCRs come from a female donor with papillary thyroid cancer or a benign thyroid nodule (not recorded which). Some clones in this sample may be carry-over from other donors' samples. Each CDR3 is given with its conserved first and last residue. The order of the fields is clone size, J gene, CDR3 length, V gene, D gene, CDR3 protein, CDR3 DNA. D genes are given only for firm matches. Rows give clone size only sometimes, using once, few, many, or a class for an expanded clone.

many	TRBJ1-1	16	TRBV11-2	TRBD1	CASSLIKGHTGAEAFF	TGTGCCAGCAGCTTAATCAAGGGGCACACAGGGGCTGAAGCTTTCTTT
many	TRBJ2-3	17	TRBV20-1	TRBD2	CSAYGGGGGGPTDTQYF	TGCAGTGCTTACGGGGGGGGGGGAGGCGGGCCCACAGATACGCAGTATTTT
many	TRBJ2-5	13	TRBV20-1	TRBD2	CSAPLAGTETQYF	TGCAGCGCACCTCTAGCGGGAACAGAGACCCAGTACTTC
many	TRBJ2-3	14	TRBV28	TRBD1	CASSTRTGVNTQYF	TGTGCCAGCAGTACTCGGACAGGGGTCAATACGCAGTATTTT
many	TRBJ1-2	14	TRBV5-1	TRBD1	CASSTGTVSLGYTF	TGCGCCAGCAGCACCGGGACAGTCTCGCTCGGCTACACCTTC
many	TRBJ1-4	14	TRBV24-1	-	CATSDKNSGGKLFF	TGTGCCACCAGTGATAAAAACTCAGGAGGGAAACTGTTTTTT
many	TRBJ2-7	12	TRBV6-1	-	CATRGGSYEQYF	TGTGCCACCAGGGGGGGGTCCTACGAGCAGTACTTC
many	TRBJ2-1	17	TRBV6-1	TRBD2	CASNVEMGLAGGPEQFF	TGTGCCAGCAACGTGGAGATGGGACTAGCGGGAGGGCCAGAGCAGTTCTTC
many	TRBJ2-3	12	TRBV2	-	CASKAYTDTQYF	TGTGCCAGCAAAGCCTACACAGATACGCAGTATTTT
-	TRBJ2-5	14	TRBV6-1	TRBD1	CARGVRGQHETQYF	TGTGCCAGGGGCGTCAGGGGGCAGCATGAGACCCAGTACTTC
many	TRBJ2-2	14	TRBV18	-	CASKALAATGELFF	TGTGCCAGCAAGGCGCTAGCAGCAACCGGGGAGCTGTTTTTT
few	TRBJ1-5	14	TRBV12-3/TRBV12-4	-	CASRRTAEGPPHHF	TGTGCCAGCAGGCGGACGGCGGAGGGTCCGCCCCATCATTTT
few	TRBJ2-3	13	TRBV9	-	CASTWWSTDTQYF	TGTGCCAGCACTTGGTGGAGCACAGATACGCAGTATTTT
many	TRBJ2-3	16	TRBV5-4	TRBD2	CASSRGTSGSPDTQYF	TGTGCCAGCAGCCGTGGGACTAGCGGGAGTCCAGATACGCAGTATTTT
-	TRBJ2-2	13	TRBV2	-	CARGGANTGELFF	TGTGCCAGGGGTGGGGCCAACACCGGGGAGCTGTTTTTT
many	TRBJ1-1	13	TRBV18	TRBD1	CASSPTGYTEAFF	TGTGCCAGCTCACCGACAGGGTACACTGAAGCTTTCTTT
once	TRBJ2-5	16	TRBV18	-	CASSPAIRLDQETQYF	TGTGCCAGCTCACCAGCAATCAGACTAGACCAAGAGACCCAGTACTTC
many	TRBJ2-5	14	TRBV9	-	CASSVGGAQETQYF	TGTGCCAGCAGCGTCGGTGGAGCCCAAGAGACCCAGTACTTC
-	TRBJ2-1	16	TRBV6-1	TRBD1	CASSDTGVASRSGQFF	TGTGCCAGCAGTGATACAGGGGTCGCCTCTAGGTCTGGGCAGTTCTTC
few	TRBJ2-3	18	TRBV6-2/TRBV6-3	TRBD1	CASSLDRGGASVTDTQYF	TGTGCCAGCAGCCTAGACAGGGGGGGGGCTAGCGTCACAGATACGCAGTATTTT
many	TRBJ2-4	14	TRBV2	-	CASRWGAGGDIQYF	TGTGCCAGCAGATGGGGGGCTGGGGGGGACATTCAGTACTTC
many	TRBJ2-2	13	TRBV2	-	CASGEVPTGELFF	TGTGCCAGCGGGGAGGTCCCTACCGGGGAGCTGTTTTTT
many	TRBJ2-1	16	TRBV7-2	TRBD2	CASSLARTSVDNEQFF	TGTGCCAGCAGCTTAGCCCGGACTAGCGTAGACAATGAGCAGTTCTTC
many	TRBJ1-5	14	TRBV27	-	CASSPTGWNQPQHF	TGTGCCAGCAGTCCGACAGGTTGGAATCAGCCCCAGCATTTT
once	TRBJ1-1	17	TRBV28	-	CASSSQPLRNQKPEAFF	TGTGCCAGCAGTTCCCAGCCTCTACGGAACCAAAAGCCTGAAGCTTTCTTT
many	TRBJ1-2	15	TRBV2	-	CASSVSGIANYGYTF	TGTGCCAGCAGTGTATCAGGGATAGCAAACTATGGCTACACCTTC
many	TRBJ2-7	13	TRBV18	-	CASSPSQTYEQYF	TGTGCCAGCTCACCGTCACAGACCTACGAGCAGTACTTC
few	TRBJ2-7	12	TRBV5-1	-	CASSSLPYEQYF	TGCGCCAGCAGCTCTCTTCCCTACGAGCAGTACTTC
many	TRBJ1-1	11	TRBV11-3	-	CASSLNTEAFF	TGTGCCAGCAGTCTGAACACTGAAGCTTTCTTT
-	TRBJ2-3	14	TRBV5-1	-	CASRVGRITYTQYF	TGCGCCAGCAGAGTGGGACGGATCACATATACGCAGTATTTT
-	TRBJ2-3	11	TRBV12-3/TRBV12-4	-	CASMTTYTQYF	TGTGCCAGCATGACAACATATACGCAGTATTTT
many	TRBJ2-7	17	TRBV11-2	TRBD2	CASSSRRTSGFSYEQYF	TGTGCCAGCAGCTCTCGACGGACTAGCGGTTTCTCCTACGAGCAGTACTTC